These 21 T cell receptor beta chains came from one sample sequenced in a study of blood T cell repertoires in COVID-19. Data came from immunoSEQ multiplex PCR; TCRdb stores just in-frame clones and leaves some out. The sample has some 180,000 clones, 70% to 80% seen once. The sample taken for sequencing was PBMCs or T cells enriched from blood (not recorded which). The receptors derive from a man aged 55-75 years who had been exposed to COVID-19.

This clone was observed a single time. The germline gene is not matched at one end of the junction; a read error may be the cause. The chain is built from TRBV29-1 and TRBJ2-2; D possibly corresponds to TRBD1 (6 bases). Germline V gene sequence: CDR1 SQVTM, CDR2 ANQGSEA. The CDR3 is 14 residues long. Here the CDR3 reads CSVAWTANTGELFF. The CDR3 DNA sequence: TGCAGTGTTGCCTGGACAGCGAACACCGGGGAGCTGTTTTTT.

This rearrangement joins TRBV5-1 to TRBJ2-5, with a weak D call TRBD2 (6 bases). V lost 2 bases, J lost 5 bases, and 16 bases lay in between. This CDR3 is built from 15 residues. Per the germline V gene, CDR1 is SGHRS and CDR2 is YFSETQ. As DNA, the CDR3 is TGCGCCAGCAGCTTAACGCGGGGATCAGGCGAGACCCAGTACTTC. Its translation: CASSLTRGSGETQYF. The whole variable domain, filled in from reference TRBV5-1 and TRBJ2-5, reads KAGVTQTPRYLIKTRGQQVTLSCSPISGHRSVSWYQQTPGQGLQFLFEYFSETQRNKGNFPGRFSGRQFSNSRSEMNVSTLELGDSALYLCASSLTRGSGETQYFGPGTRLLVL.

J is TRBJ2-1 and V is TRBV27; 8 nucleotides agree with TRBD2. V was pared by 7 bases and J by 5 bases, with 10 bases of the junction left unmatched. From germline, CDR1 is MNHEY and CDR2 SMNVEV (reference sequence). This CDR3 region has 15 residues. CDR3 protein: CASKTREGFNNEQFF. In DNA, the CDR3 is TGTGCCAGCAAAACACGGGAGGGCTTTAACAATGAGCAGTTCTTC.

The V call is TRBV12-5, the J call TRBJ1-1; D possibly corresponds to TRBD1 (5 bases). The V end was cut by 5 bases, the J end by 3 bases, with 19 bases between. The CDR3 consists of 16 residues. Per germline, CDR1 LGHNT and CDR2 FRNRAP. CDR3 protein: CASGRGTPPRHTEAFF. The CDR3 DNA reads as TGTGCTAGTGGTCGAGGGACTCCCCCTAGGCACACTGAAGCTTTCTTT.

This sequence joins TRBV27 and TRBJ2-1; no reliable D call. Trimming removed 2 bases at V and 9 bases at J, with 20 bases between. The CDR3 consists of 16 residues. Germline V gives CDR1 MNHEY, CDR2 SMNVEV (reference sequence). The CDR3 region is CASSLVPGSTSLEQFF. The CDR3 nucleotides read TGTGCCAGCAGTTTAGTTCCAGGCTCCACCTCGCTTGAGCAGTTCTTC.

The chain links TRBV5-6 to TRBJ1-2; tentative D call: TRBD1 (5 bases). CDR3 length equals 16 residues. In germline, CDR1 is SGHDT, CDR2 YYEEEE. The V gene lost 4 bases and the J gene lost 4 bases, with 20 bases spanning the gap. CDR3 protein: CASSRPGGGRGYGYTF. The CDR3 nucleotides read TGTGCCAGCAGCCGCCCGGGGGGGGGTAGAGGCTATGGCTACACCTTC.

The genes are TRBV6-5 and TRBJ1-3, with D tentatively TRBD1 (5 bases). Germline V gives CDR1 MNHEY, CDR2 SVGAGI. This CDR3 has 14 amino acids. The ends were cut back, 2 bases at V and 3 bases at J, with 8 bases in the middle. The CDR3 loop reads CASSYGGNGNTIYF. The CDR3 DNA reads as TGTGCCAGCAGTTACGGGGGGAATGGAAACACCATATATTTT.

The chain carries TRBV7-2 and TRBJ1-5; possibly TRBD1 for D (6 bases). V was trimmed by 1 base and J by 2 bases, leaving 9 bases between them. Germline V gene sequence: CDR1 SGHTA, CDR2 FQGNSA. The CDR3 sequence is 15 residues long. CDR3 nucleotide sequence: TGTGCCAGCAGCTTAGTCCCAGGGGGCAATCAGCCCCAGCATTTT. Translation: CASSLVPGGNQPQHF.

V usage is TRBV19 and J usage is TRBJ2-6, with TRBD2 as a possible D gene (5 bases). The germline V gene encodes CDR1 LNHDA and CDR2 SQIVND (reference sequence). The ends were cut back, 5 bases at V and 7 bases at J, with 18 bases in the middle. The CDR3 sequence is 16 residues long. The CDR3: CASSPDTASGANVLTF. The CDR3 region has the DNA TGTGCCAGTAGTCCTGACACCGCCTCGGGAGCCAACGTCCTGACTTTC.

V and J are TRBV7-2 and TRBJ1-5; D possibly corresponds to TRBD1 (5 bases). The CDR3 covers 14 residues. The V gene's germline CDR1 is SGHTA and CDR2 FQGNSA. Between the trimmed V and J ends, which lost 5 bases and 2 bases, there was a span of 10 bases. CDR3 residues: CASSDQTGNQPQHF. The CDR3 DNA follows: TGTGCCAGCAGCGATCAGACAGGCAATCAGCCCCAGCATTTT.

V and J are TRBV5-1 and TRBJ1-3; D is perhaps TRBD1 (5 bases). Looked up from germline, CDR1 is SGHRS and CDR2 is YFSETQ. The CDR3 contains 16 residues. V was clipped by 4 bases and J by 6 bases, with 20 bases between them. CDR3 sequence reads: CASSGGTGGIENTIYF. CDR3 bases: TGCGCCAGCAGCGGTGGGACCGGGGGGATTGAAAACACCATATATTTT.

The CDR3, as DNA: TGTGCCAGCAGCCCGGGGACAGGGGCGGACACCATATATTTT. Translating gives CASSPGTGADTIYF. The chain joins TRBV11-3 to TRBJ1-3; 10 nucleotides align to TRBD1. The CDR3 runs 14 residues. V shed 5 bases and J 8 bases; nucleotides not matched to a gene: 6. Germline CDR1 reads SGHNT; CDR2 reads YENEEA.

The V and J genes are TRBV12-5 and TRBJ1-2; D perhaps matches TRBD1 (6 bases). The germline CDR1 and CDR2 sequences are LGHNT and FRNRAP. The V end lost 0 bases, the J end lost 4 bases, and 9 bases lay between the germline ends. The CDR3 has 14 residues. CDR3 sequence (DNA): TGTGCTAGTGGTTTGGTCGGACAGTCCTATGGCTACACCTTC. Amino acids: CASGLVGQSYGYTF.

The chain is built from TRBV6-5 and TRBJ1-3; 8 bases agree with TRBD1. CDR3 length: 15 amino acids. V lost 6 bases, J lost 1 base, and 5 bases stayed unmatched. Germline lookup yields CDR1 MNHEY and CDR2 SVGAGI. The chain's CDR3 is CASRGTGLSGNTIYF. CDR3 DNA: TGTGCCAGCAGGGGGACAGGCCTTTCTGGAAACACCATATATTTT.

CDR3 in amino acids: CASSLKRTSGRTETQYF. DNA of the CDR3: TGTGCCAGCAGCTTAAAAAGGACTAGCGGGAGGACTGAGACCCAGTACTTC. This sequence joins TRBV7-6 and TRBJ2-5; 14 bases map to TRBD2. Germline V gene sequence: CDR1 SGHVS, CDR2 FNYEAQ. This CDR3 is 17 amino acids long. V lost 2 bases and J lost 5; bases outside the gene matches: 7.

The chain combines TRBV30 with TRBJ1-2, with TRBD1 as a possible D gene (5 bases). The V gene lost 2 bases and the J gene lost 4 bases, with 14 bases spanning the gap. The CDR3 sequence is 14 residues long. CDR1 is GTSNPN and CDR2 is SVGIG in the germline V gene (reference sequence). The CDR3: CAWSLGYDSYGYTF. Written as DNA, the CDR3 is TGTGCCTGGAGTCTCGGTTACGACAGCTATGGCTACACCTTC.

CDR3: CATTKPGTGGLGREKLFF. CDR3 bases: TGTGCCACCACCAAACCCGGGACAGGGGGCCTAGGGAGGGAAAAACTGTTTTTT. V gene TRBV15 combines with J gene TRBJ1-4; 12 positions match TRBD1. Germline lookup yields CDR1 LNHNV and CDR2 YYDKDF (reference sequence). Trimming cost V 7 bases and J 8 bases; bases outside gene matches: 17. The CDR3 runs to 18 residues.

The chain joins TRBV9 to TRBJ2-3; possibly TRBD2 for D (5 bases). Between the trimmed V and J ends, which lost 0 bases and 0 bases, there was a span of 8 bases. The CDR3 totals 15 residues. The germline gives CDR1 SGDLS, CDR2 YYNGEE. The CDR3 sequence is CASSVAGGSTDTQYF. The DNA for the CDR3 is TGTGCCAGCAGCGTAGCGGGCGGGAGCACAGATACGCAGTATTTT.

There are many counts of this clone. V and J are TRBV10-2 and TRBJ1-1; 8 bases are shared with TRBD1. The CDR3 has 13 amino acids. Germline lookup yields CDR1 WSHSY and CDR2 SAAADI. The V gene end was trimmed by 4 bases and the J gene end by 5 bases; junction bases not matched to a gene: 3. CDR3 bases: TGCGCCAGCAGTGGGACAGGGTTTACTGAAGCTTTCTTT. Encoded protein: CASSGTGFTEAFF.

The chain employs TRBV5-1 and TRBJ2-7, with 10 bases matching TRBD1. CDR1 SGHRS and CDR2 YFSETQ come from the germline V gene. This CDR3 contains 14 residues. V lost 4 bases to trimming and J lost 3 bases; unmatched junction nucleotides: 4. The CDR3 loop reads CASSPGQGFYEQYF. The CDR3 bases are TGCGCCAGCAGCCCGGGACAGGGGTTCTACGAGCAGTACTTC.

DNA of the CDR3: TGCGCCAGCAGCCAAGACAGGGAACAAGAGACCCAGTACTTC. Protein: CASSQDREQETQYF. This sequence joins TRBV4-1 and TRBJ2-5; TRBD1 is a possible D gene (5 bases). The CDR3 totals 14 residues. Trimming removed 0 bases from V and 2 bases from J, with 7 bases in between. Germline loops: CDR1 MGHRA, CDR2 YSYEKL.